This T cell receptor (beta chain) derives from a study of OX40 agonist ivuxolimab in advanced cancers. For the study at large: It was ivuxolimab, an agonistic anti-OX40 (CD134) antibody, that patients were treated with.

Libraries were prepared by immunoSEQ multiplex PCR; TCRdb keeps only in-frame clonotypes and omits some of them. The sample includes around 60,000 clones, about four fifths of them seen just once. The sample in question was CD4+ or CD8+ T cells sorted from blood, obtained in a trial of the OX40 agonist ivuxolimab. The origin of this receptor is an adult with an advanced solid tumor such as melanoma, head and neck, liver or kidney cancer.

The CDR3 DNA follows: TGTGCCAGCAGTGAATCAGTAGCGGGGGGCACAGATACGCAGTATTTT. Protein sequence: CASSESVAGGTDTQYF. V is TRBV25-1 and J is TRBJ2-3; 9 bases fit TRBD2. V was clipped by 1 base and J by 1 base; unmatched bases: 3. Germline CDR1 reads MGHDK; CDR2 reads SYGVNS. The CDR3 length is 16 residues.